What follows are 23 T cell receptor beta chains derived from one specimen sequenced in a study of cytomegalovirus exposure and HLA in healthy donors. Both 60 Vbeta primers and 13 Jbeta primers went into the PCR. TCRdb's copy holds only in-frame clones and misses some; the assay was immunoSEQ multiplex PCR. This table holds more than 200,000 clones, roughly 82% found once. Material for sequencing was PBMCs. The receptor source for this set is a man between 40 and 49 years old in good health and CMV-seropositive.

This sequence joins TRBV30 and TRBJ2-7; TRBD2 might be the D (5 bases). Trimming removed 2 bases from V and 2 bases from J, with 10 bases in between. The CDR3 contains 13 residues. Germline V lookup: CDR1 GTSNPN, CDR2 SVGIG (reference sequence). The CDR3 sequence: CAWSRGLTYEQYF. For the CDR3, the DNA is TGTGCCTGGAGTCGCGGACTTACCTACGAGCAGTACTTC.

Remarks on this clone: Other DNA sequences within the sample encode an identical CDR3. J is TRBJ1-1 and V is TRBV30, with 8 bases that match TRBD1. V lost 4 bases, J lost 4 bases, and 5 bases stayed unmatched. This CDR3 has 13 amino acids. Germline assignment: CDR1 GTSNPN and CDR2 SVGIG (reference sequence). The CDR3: CAWTGGWGTEAFF. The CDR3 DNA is TGTGCCTGGACAGGGGGCTGGGGCACTGAAGCTTTCTTT.

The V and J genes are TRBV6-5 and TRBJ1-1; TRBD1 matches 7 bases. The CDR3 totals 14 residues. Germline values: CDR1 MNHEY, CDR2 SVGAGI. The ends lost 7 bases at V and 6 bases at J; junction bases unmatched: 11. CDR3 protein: CASTFRTGLAEAFF. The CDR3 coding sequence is TGTGCCAGCACCTTCCGGACAGGCCTTGCTGAAGCTTTCTTT.

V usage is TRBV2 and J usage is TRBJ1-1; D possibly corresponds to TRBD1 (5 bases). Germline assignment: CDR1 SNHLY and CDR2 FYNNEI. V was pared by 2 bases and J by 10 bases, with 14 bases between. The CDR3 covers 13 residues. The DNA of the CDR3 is TGTGCCAGCAGTGAAACAGGAGTTTTACGAGCTTTCTTT. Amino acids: CASSETGVLRAFF.

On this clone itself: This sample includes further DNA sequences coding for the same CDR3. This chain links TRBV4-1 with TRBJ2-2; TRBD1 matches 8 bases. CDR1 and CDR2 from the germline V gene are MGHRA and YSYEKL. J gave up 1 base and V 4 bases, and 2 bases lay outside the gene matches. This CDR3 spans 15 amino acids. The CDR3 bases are TGCGCCAGCAGCCTTGGACAGGGGAACACCGGGGAGCTGTTTTTT. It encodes CASSLGQGNTGELFF.

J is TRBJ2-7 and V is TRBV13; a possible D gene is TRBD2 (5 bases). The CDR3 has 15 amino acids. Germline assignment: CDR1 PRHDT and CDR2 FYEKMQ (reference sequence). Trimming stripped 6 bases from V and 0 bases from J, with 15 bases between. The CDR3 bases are TGTGCCAGCAGTCTGAGGAGGATCTCCTCCTACGAGCAGTACGTC. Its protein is CASSLRRISSYEQYV.

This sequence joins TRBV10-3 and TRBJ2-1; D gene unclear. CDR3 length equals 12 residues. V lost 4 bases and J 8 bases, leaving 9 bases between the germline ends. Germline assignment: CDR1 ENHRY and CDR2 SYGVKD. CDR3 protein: CAISGIVDEQFF. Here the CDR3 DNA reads TGTGCCATCAGTGGCATAGTTGATGAGCAGTTCTTC.

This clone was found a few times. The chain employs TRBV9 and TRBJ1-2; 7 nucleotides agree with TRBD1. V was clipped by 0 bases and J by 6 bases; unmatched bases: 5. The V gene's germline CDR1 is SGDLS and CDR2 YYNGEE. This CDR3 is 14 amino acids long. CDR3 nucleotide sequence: TGTGCCAGCAGCGTAGAAGGTACAGGGGATGGCTACACCTTC. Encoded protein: CASSVEGTGDGYTF.

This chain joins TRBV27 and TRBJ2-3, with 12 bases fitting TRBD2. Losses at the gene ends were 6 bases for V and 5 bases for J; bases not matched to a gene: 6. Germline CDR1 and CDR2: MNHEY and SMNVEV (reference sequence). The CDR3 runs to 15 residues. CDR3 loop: CASSLGLAGGDTQYF. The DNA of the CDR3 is TGTGCCAGCAGCCTGGGACTAGCGGGTGGAGATACGCAGTATTTT.

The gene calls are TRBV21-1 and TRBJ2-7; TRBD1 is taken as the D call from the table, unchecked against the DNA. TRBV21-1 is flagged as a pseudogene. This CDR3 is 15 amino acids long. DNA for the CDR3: TGTGCCAGCAGCAAAACGGGACAGGAAAACTACGAGCAGTACGTC. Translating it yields CASSKTGQENYEQYV.

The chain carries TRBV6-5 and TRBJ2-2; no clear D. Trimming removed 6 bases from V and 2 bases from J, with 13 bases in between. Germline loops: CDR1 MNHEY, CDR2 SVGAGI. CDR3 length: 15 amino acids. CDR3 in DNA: TGTGCCAGCAGGTACGGCGGCCAAAACACCGGGGAGCTGTTTTTT. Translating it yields CASRYGGQNTGELFF.

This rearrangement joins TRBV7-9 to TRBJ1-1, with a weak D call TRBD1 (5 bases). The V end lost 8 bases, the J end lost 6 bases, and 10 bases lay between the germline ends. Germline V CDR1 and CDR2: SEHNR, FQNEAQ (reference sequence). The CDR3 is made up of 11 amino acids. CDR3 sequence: CASPGGSEAFF. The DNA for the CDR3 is TGTGCCAGCCCCGGGGGGTCTGAAGCTTTCTTT.

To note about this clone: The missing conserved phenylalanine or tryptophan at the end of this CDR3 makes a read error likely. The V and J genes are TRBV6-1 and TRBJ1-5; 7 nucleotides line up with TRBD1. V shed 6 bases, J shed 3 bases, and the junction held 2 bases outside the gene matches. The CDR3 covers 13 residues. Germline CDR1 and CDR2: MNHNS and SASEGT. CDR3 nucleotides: TGTGCCAGCAGAACAGGGGACAATCAGCCCCAGCATTTG. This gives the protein CASRTGDNQPQHL.

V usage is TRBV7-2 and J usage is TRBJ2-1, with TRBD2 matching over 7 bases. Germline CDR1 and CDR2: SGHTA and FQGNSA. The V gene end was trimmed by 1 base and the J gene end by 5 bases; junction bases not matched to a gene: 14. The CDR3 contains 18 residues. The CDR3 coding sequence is TGTGCCAGCAGCTTAGTATCCAGGGCGGGAGCGGGGAACAATGAGCAGTTCTTC. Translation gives CASSLVSRAGAGNNEQFF.

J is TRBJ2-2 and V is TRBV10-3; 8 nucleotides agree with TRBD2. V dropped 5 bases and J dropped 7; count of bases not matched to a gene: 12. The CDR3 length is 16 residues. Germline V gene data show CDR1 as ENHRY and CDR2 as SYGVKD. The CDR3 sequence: CAISPRQRESIGELFF. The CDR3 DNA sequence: TGTGCCATCAGTCCGCGGCAGCGGGAGTCGATCGGGGAGCTGTTTTTT.

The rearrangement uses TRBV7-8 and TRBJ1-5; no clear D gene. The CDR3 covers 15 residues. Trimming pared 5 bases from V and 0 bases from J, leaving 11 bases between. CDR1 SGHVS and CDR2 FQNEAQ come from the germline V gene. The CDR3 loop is CASSRGGFSNQPQHF. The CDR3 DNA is TGTGCCAGCAGCCGTGGAGGATTTAGCAATCAGCCCCAGCATTTT.

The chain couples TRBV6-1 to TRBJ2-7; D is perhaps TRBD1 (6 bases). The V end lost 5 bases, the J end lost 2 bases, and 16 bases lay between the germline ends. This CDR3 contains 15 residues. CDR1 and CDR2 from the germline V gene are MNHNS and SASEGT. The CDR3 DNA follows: TGTGCCAGCAGTTCGCGGACAGTCGGGACCTACGAGCAGTACTTC. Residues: CASSSRTVGTYEQYF.

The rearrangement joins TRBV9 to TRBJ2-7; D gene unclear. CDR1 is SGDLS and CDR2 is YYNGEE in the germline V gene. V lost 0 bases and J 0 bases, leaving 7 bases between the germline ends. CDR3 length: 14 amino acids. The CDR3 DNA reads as TGTGCCAGCAGCGTAGGGGCTGGCTCCTACGAGCAGTACTTC. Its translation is CASSVGAGSYEQYF.

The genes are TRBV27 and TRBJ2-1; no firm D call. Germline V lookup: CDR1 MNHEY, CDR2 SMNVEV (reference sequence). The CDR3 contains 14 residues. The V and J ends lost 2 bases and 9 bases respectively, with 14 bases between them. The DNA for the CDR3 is TGTGCCAGCAGTTTAGGGCCGACGCCTGGTGAGCAGTTCTTC. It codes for CASSLGPTPGEQFF.

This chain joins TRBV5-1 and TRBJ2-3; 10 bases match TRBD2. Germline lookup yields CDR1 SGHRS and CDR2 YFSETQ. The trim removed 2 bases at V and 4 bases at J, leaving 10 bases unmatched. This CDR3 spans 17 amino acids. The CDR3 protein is CASSFGALAGAADTQYF. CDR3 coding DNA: TGCGCCAGCAGCTTTGGGGCCCTAGCGGGAGCTGCAGATACGCAGTATTTT.

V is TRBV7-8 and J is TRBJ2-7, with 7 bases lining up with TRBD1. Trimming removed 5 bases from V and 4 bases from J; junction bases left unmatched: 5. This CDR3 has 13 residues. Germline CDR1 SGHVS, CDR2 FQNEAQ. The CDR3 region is CASSKKQGYEQYV. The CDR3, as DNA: TGTGCCAGCAGCAAAAAACAGGGGTACGAGCAGTACGTC.

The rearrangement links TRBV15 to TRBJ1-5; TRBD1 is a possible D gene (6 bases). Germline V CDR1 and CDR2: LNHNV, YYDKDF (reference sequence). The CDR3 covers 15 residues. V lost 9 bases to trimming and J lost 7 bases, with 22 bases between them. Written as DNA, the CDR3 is TGTGCCACGGGGGGGGGCTCAAGTGGGAGACAGCCCCAGCATTTT. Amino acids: CATGGGSSGRQPQHF.

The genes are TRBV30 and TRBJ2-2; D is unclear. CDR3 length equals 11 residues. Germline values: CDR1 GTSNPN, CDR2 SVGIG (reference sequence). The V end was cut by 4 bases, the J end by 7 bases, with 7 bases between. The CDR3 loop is CAWITSGELFF. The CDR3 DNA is TGTGCCTGGATCACCAGCGGGGAGCTGTTTTTT.